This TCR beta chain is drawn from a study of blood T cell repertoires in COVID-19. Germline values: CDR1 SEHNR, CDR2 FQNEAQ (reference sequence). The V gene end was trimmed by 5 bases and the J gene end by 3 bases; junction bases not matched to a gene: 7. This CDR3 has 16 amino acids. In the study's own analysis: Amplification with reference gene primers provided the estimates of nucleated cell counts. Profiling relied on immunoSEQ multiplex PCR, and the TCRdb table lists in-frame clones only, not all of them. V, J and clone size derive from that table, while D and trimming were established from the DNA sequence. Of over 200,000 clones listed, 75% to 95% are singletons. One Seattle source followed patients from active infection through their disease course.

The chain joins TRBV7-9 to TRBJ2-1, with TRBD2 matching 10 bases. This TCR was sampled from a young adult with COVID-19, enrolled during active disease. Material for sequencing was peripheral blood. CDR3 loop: CASSPNLAGDYNEQFF. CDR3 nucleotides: TGTGCCAGCAGCCCAAACCTAGCGGGAGACTACAATGAGCAGTTCTTC. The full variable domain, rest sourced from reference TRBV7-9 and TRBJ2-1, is DTGVSQNPRHKITKRGQNVTFRCDPISEHNRLYWYRQTLGQGPEFLTYFQNEAQLEKSRLLSDRFSAERPKGSFSTLEIQRTEQGDSAMYLCASSPNLAGDYNEQFFGPGTRLTVL.